This TCR beta chain was documented in a study of CD8 T cells in Susac syndrome. Germline V gene sequence: CDR1 MNHEY, CDR2 SVGAGI. This CDR3 region has 14 residues. The germline V and J ends were trimmed by 0 bases and 3 bases, with 9 bases remaining between them. FACS was used to enrich TEMRA cells, whereas the CD8+ and CD4+ T cells were obtained by negative isolation. RNA, at about 0.5 to 1 ug, was reverse transcribed with random hexamers. Across 54 Vbeta and 13 Jbeta, TCR beta CDR3 was amplified with immunoSEQ multiplex PCR. TCRdb used MiXCR to reprocess the immunoSEQ multiplex PCR reads, holding one entry per CDR3 protein. Of about 150,000 distinct CDR3 sequences listed, around 95% are singletons.

The TCR originated in a human donor with multiple sclerosis. The chain links TRBV6-5 to TRBJ2-7; D is ambiguous. Sequencing used CD8+ T cells from PBMCs. The CDR3 DNA reads TGTGCCAGCAGTTACTCGTCGGAAAACTACGAGCAGTACTTC. Protein: CASSYSSENYEQYF.